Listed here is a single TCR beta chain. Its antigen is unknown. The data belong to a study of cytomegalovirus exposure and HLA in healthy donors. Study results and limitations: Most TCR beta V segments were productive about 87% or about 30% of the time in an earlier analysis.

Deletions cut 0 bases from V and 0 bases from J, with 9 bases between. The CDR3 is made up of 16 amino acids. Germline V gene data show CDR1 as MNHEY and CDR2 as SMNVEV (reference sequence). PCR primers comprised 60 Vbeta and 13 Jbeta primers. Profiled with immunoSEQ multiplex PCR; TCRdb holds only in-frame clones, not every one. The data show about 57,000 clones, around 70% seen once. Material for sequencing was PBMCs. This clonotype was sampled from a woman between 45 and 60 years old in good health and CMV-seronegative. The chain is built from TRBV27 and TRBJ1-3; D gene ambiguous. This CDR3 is CASSLSWAASGNTIYF. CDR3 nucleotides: TGTGCCAGCAGTTTATCGTGGGCAGCCTCTGGAAACACCATATATTTT.